This T cell receptor (beta chain) was sequenced in a study of chemoradiotherapy in HPV16-positive cancers. The data were produced by immunoSEQ multiplex PCR, yet TCRdb's version contains in-frame clones alone and is incomplete. The sample comprises about 32,000 clones, approximately 88% of which are singletons, and 4.5% to 5.5% rests with the top ten. Repertoires were sampled repeatedly during chemoradiotherapy. The V gene lost 7 bases and the J gene lost 1 base, with 15 bases spanning the gap. The CDR3 extends over 14 amino acids. Germline loops: CDR1 SQVTM, CDR2 ANQGSEA. The chain employs TRBV29-1 and TRBJ2-3; D is perhaps TRBD1 or TRBD2 (5 bases each). The receptor was isolated from a human donor with HPV-associated anogenital cancer. The specimen was blood, collected from a patient who underwent chemoradiotherapy. The CDR3 here is CSGSGGRGTDTQYF. CDR3 coding DNA: TGCAGCGGCAGCGGCGGCAGGGGCACAGATACGCAGTATTTT.